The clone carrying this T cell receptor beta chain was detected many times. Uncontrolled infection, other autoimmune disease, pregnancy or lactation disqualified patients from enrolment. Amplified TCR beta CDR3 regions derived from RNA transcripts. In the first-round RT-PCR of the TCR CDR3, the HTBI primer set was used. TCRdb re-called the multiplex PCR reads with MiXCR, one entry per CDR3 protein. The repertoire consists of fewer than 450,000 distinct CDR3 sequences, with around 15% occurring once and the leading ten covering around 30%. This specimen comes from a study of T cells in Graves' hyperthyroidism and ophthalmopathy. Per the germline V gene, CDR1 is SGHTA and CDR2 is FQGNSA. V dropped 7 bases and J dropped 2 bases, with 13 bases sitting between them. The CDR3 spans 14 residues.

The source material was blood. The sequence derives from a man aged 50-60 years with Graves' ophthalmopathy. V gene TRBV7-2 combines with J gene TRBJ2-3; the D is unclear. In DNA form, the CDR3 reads TGTGCCAGCAACCACGAGACCTCCACAGATACGCAGTATTTT. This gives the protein CASNHETSTDTQYF.